The 30 T cell receptor beta chains below all came from one sample that was sequenced in a study of OX40 agonist ivuxolimab in advanced cancers. The assay was immunoSEQ multiplex PCR, and TCRdb's table has in-frame clones only and misses some. The sample lists approximately 76,000 clones; roughly 88% were seen once. The sequenced sample was CD4+ or CD8+ T cells sorted from blood, obtained in a trial of the OX40 agonist ivuxolimab. The receptors derive from an adult with an advanced solid tumor such as melanoma, head and neck, liver or kidney cancer.

The chain has TRBV5-6 and TRBJ1-5; 7 nucleotides match TRBD1. J gave up 1 base and V 6 bases, and 4 bases lay outside the gene matches. Germline assignment: CDR1 SGHDT and CDR2 YYEEEE. This CDR3 spans 14 amino acids. The CDR3 nucleotides read TGTGCCAGCAATCGACAGGGAAGCAATCAGCCCCAGCATTTT. This translates into CASNRQGSNQPQHF.

The chain couples TRBV10-3 to TRBJ2-2, with D perhaps matching TRBD1 or TRBD2 (5 bases each). Trimming shortened V by 10 bases and J by 0 bases, and 12 bases separated the two germline ends. Per germline, CDR1 ENHRY and CDR2 SYGVKD. This CDR3 has 14 amino acids. For the CDR3, the DNA is TGTGCCACTAAGACGGGACCGAACACCGGGGAGCTGTTTTTT. Encoded protein: CATKTGPNTGELFF.

The V and J genes are TRBV19 and TRBJ2-7; TRBD2 aligns across 9 bases. The J segment lost 5 bases and the V segment lost 3 bases, leaving 14 bases of the junction unmatched. The CDR3 spans 17 residues. Germline V gene lookup returns CDR1 LNHDA and CDR2 SQIVND (reference sequence). The DNA of the CDR3 is TGTGCCAGTAGTATTAGGGTCTTCGCGGGGGGGCCGGACGAGCAGTACTTC. It yields the protein CASSIRVFAGGPDEQYF.

The chain couples TRBV9 to TRBJ1-1; D might be TRBD1 (6 bases). The CDR3 is 17 residues long. With 2 bases removed from V and 3 bases from J, the gap between germline ends came to 20 bases. Germline CDR1 reads SGDLS; CDR2 reads YYNGEE. CDR3 residues: CASSVAPVTGKDTEAFF. As DNA, the CDR3 is TGTGCCAGCAGCGTCGCCCCCGTTACAGGGAAGGACACTGAAGCTTTCTTT.

The CDR3 nucleotides are TGCAGCGTTGCCCCCGGGGTGAGCTCCTACGAGCAGTACTTC. Amino acids: CSVAPGVSSYEQYF. The chain uses TRBV29-1 and TRBJ2-5; possibly TRBD2 for D (5 bases). Gene TRBJ2-7 matches the end of the DNA better, so the J call may be wrong. Germline V gene lookup returns CDR1 SQVTM and CDR2 ANQGSEA. The CDR3 spans 14 residues.

This clone was detected a few times. The V and J genes are TRBV19 and TRBJ1-2; a possible D gene is TRBD1 (6 bases). The CDR3 length is 14 residues. Germline V CDR1 and CDR2: LNHDA, SQIVND (reference sequence). Trimming left V 7 bases short and J 7 bases short, with 19 bases between. The CDR3: CASTPGGGVGGYTF. In DNA, the CDR3 is TGTGCCAGTACCCCTGGGGGGGGCGTAGGTGGCTACACCTTC.

A single count supports this clone. J is TRBJ1-3 and V is TRBV7-8; 7 bases are shared with TRBD1. The CDR3 sequence is 16 residues long. With V trimmed by 5 bases and J by 1 base, 8 bases remained unmatched. Per germline, CDR1 SGHVS and CDR2 FQNEAQ. CDR3 sequence: CASSEDRVGSGNTIYF. The CDR3 coding sequence is TGTGCCAGCAGCGAAGACAGGGTTGGATCTGGAAACACCATATATTTT. The variable domain in full, completed from reference TRBV7-8 and TRBJ1-3, reads GAGVSQSPRYKVAKRGQDVALRCDPISGHVSLFWYQQALGQGPEFLTYFQNEAQLDKSGLPSDRFFAERPEGSVSTLKIQRTQQEDSAVYLCASSEDRVGSGNTIYFGEGSWLTVV.

Within the sample, this clone is medium-sized (0.01 to 0.1%). The identical CDR3 is also encoded by other nucleotide sequences in the sample. The chain joins TRBV4-1 to TRBJ1-2; D not resolved. V was cut by 0 bases and J by 4 bases, with 15 bases left in between. The length of the CDR3 is 16 residues. Per the germline V gene, CDR1 is MGHRA and CDR2 is YSYEKL. The CDR3 DNA follows: TGCGCCAGCAGCCAAGATCTGGGCCCCGGAAGCTATGGCTACACCTTC. Residues: CASSQDLGPGSYGYTF.

The V call is TRBV4-3, the J call TRBJ2-1; 10 positions agree with TRBD2. CDR3 length equals 15 residues. V dropped 3 bases and J dropped 2; count of bases not matched to a gene: 1. Germline V gene data show CDR1 as LGHNA and CDR2 as YSLEER. The CDR3 is CASSQGLATYNEQFF. The CDR3 DNA is TGCGCCAGCAGCCAGGGACTAGCGACCTACAATGAGCAGTTCTTC.

This chain uses TRBV4-1 with TRBJ1-6, with D uncertain. The V gene's germline CDR1 is MGHRA and CDR2 YSYEKL. The CDR3 runs 16 residues. V lost 1 base, J lost 7 bases, and 14 bases lay in between. This CDR3 reads CASSQVEEDLNSPLHF. CDR3 DNA: TGCGCCAGCAGCCAAGTTGAGGAGGACCTAAATTCACCCCTCCACTTT.

This clone occurred once. The chain joins TRBV18 to TRBJ2-3; possible D gene TRBD2, 6 bases. This CDR3 is 15 amino acids long. Trimming took 2 bases from V and 0 from J, leaving 9 bases between them. Germline values: CDR1 KGHSH, CDR2 LQKENI. The CDR3 nucleotides read TGTGCCAGCTCACCAGTGGGGGGAAGCACAGATACGCAGTATTTT. It encodes CASSPVGGSTDTQYF.

In DNA, the CDR3 is TGTGCCAGCTCACAGCGGTTAGCGGGAGAGGGCACAGATACGCAGTATTTT. The encoded protein is CASSQRLAGEGTDTQYF. This chain links TRBV18 with TRBJ2-3, with TRBD2 matching over 9 bases. The CDR3 covers 17 residues. V dropped 4 bases and J dropped 1; count of bases not matched to a gene: 9. Per germline, CDR1 KGHSH and CDR2 LQKENI. The variable domain in full, with the rest retrieved from reference TRBV18 and TRBJ2-3, is NAGVMQNPRHLVRRRGQEARLRCSPMKGHSHVYWYRQLPEEGLKFMVYLQKENIIDESGMPKERFSAEFPKEGPSILRIQQVVRGDSAAYFCASSQRLAGEGTDTQYFGPGTRLTVL.

The V gene is TRBV18, the J gene TRBJ1-1; TRBD1 is a possible D gene (5 bases). There are 15 residues in the CDR3. The V gene lost 1 base and the J gene lost 2 bases, with 11 bases spanning the gap. The germline gives CDR1 KGHSH, CDR2 LQKENI. This chain's CDR3 is CASSPRGGPNTEAFF. CDR3 DNA sequence: TGTGCCAGCTCACCACGGGGCGGACCAAACACTGAAGCTTTCTTT. The entire variable domain, with the rest obtained from reference TRBV18 and TRBJ1-1, is as follows: NAGVMQNPRHLVRRRGQEARLRCSPMKGHSHVYWYRQLPEEGLKFMVYLQKENIIDESGMPKERFSAEFPKEGPSILRIQQVVRGDSAAYFCASSPRGGPNTEAFFGQGTRLTVV.

The count of this clone is one. The CDR3 nucleotides read TGCGCCAGCAGCCAAGAGGTAGGGGGCACTGAAGCTTTCTTT. Its protein product is CASSQEVGGTEAFF. The chain couples TRBV4-3 to TRBJ1-1; perhaps TRBD1 as D (6 bases). CDR3 size: 14 residues. CDR1 is LGHNA, CDR2 YSLEER, per germline. Trimming removed 0 bases at V and 4 bases at J, with 9 bases between.

The V and J genes are TRBV9 and TRBJ2-7; TRBD1 matches at 9 bases. The V segment lost 3 bases and the J segment 3 bases; nucleotides outside the gene matches: 4. CDR1 SGDLS and CDR2 YYNGEE come from the germline V gene. The CDR3 contains 14 residues. For the CDR3, the DNA is TGTGCCAGCAGCGGGGGACAGGGTGGCTACGAGCAGTACTTC. Encoded protein: CASSGGQGGYEQYF.

The chain carries TRBV11-2 and TRBJ2-3; 10 nucleotides line up with TRBD2. The CDR3 totals 15 residues. The germline CDR1 and CDR2 sequences are SGHAT and FQNNGV. The junction had 5 bases not matched to a gene; V was cut back by 5 bases and J by 3 bases. CDR3: CASSTAGGGTDTQYF. CDR3 bases: TGTGCCAGCAGCACAGCGGGAGGGGGGACAGATACGCAGTATTTT.

This chain links TRBV18 with TRBJ1-2; 10 nucleotides match TRBD1. The CDR3 sequence is 15 residues long. Germline CDR1 is KGHSH and CDR2 is LQKENI. V was pared by 1 base and J by 2 bases, with 1 base of the junction left unmatched. The CDR3 region is CASSPQGQGNYGYTF. In DNA, the CDR3 is TGTGCCAGCTCACCACAGGGACAGGGGAACTATGGCTACACCTTC.

The chain uses TRBV18 and TRBJ1-6, with D unresolved. Germline V CDR1 and CDR2: KGHSH, LQKENI. The CDR3 consists of 13 residues. Trimming cost V 1 base and J 9 bases, with 7 bases left between them. CDR3 DNA: TGTGCCAGCTCACCACGGGAGGCTTCACCCCTCCACTTT. Translation: CASSPREASPLHF. The whole variable domain, filled in from reference TRBV18 and TRBJ1-6, reads NAGVMQNPRHLVRRRGQEARLRCSPMKGHSHVYWYRQLPEEGLKFMVYLQKENIIDESGMPKERFSAEFPKEGPSILRIQQVVRGDSAAYFCASSPREASPLHFGNGTRLTVT.

The V call is TRBV27, the J call TRBJ2-3; 10 bases map to TRBD2. The CDR3 has 15 amino acids. V lost 5 bases to trimming and J lost 3 bases; unmatched junction nucleotides: 5. CDR1 MNHEY and CDR2 SMNVEV come from the germline V gene (reference sequence). The CDR3 protein is CASSTLAGVTDTQYF. The CDR3 nucleotides are TGTGCCAGCAGTACTCTAGCGGGGGTTACAGATACGCAGTATTTT.

V usage is TRBV4-3 and J usage is TRBJ1-2; D unresolved. Trimming cost V 3 bases and J 0 bases, with 17 bases left between them. Germline values: CDR1 LGHNA, CDR2 YSLEER. This CDR3 spans 17 amino acids. CDR3 bases: TGCGCCAGCAGCCAGGGTTATCCGACATATTCTAACTATGGCTACACCTTC. This codes for CASSQGYPTYSNYGYTF.

This clone has a single count. The chain is built from TRBV9 and TRBJ2-1, with D uncertain. Germline V gives CDR1 SGDLS, CDR2 YYNGEE. The V end was cut by 5 bases, the J end by 3 bases, with 18 bases between. The CDR3 extends over 16 amino acids. The CDR3 DNA reads as TGTGCCAGCAGTGCCCGAGCCATAGCAGGCTACAATGAGCAGTTCTTC. Protein: CASSARAIAGYNEQFF.

This rearrangement joins TRBV7-8 to TRBJ2-1; maybe TRBD2 (7 bases). V dropped 6 bases and J dropped 9 bases, with 21 bases sitting between them. The CDR3 has 15 amino acids. Germline CDR1 reads SGHVS; CDR2 reads FQNEAQ. CDR3 region: CASSLGGGRSGEQFF. CDR3 sequence (DNA): TGTGCCAGCAGTCTAGGGGGGGGCAGGTCGGGTGAGCAGTTCTTC.

The V gene is TRBV2, the J gene TRBJ2-2; weak D call: TRBD2 (5 bases). V lost 3 bases and J lost 5, with 13 bases in between. The CDR3 covers 15 residues. Germline CDR1 and CDR2: SNHLY and FYNNEI. CDR3 in amino acids: CASSENGVGTGELFF. CDR3 DNA: TGTGCCAGCAGTGAGAACGGGGTGGGAACCGGGGAGCTGTTTTTT.

The V call is TRBV4-1, the J call TRBJ2-2; D unresolved. Germline V gene sequence: CDR1 MGHRA, CDR2 YSYEKL. Trimming removed 7 bases at V and 6 bases at J, with 9 bases between. This CDR3 has 12 amino acids. CDR3 in DNA: TGCGCCAGCATATCCTCATCCGGGGAGCTGTTTTTT. It codes for CASISSSGELFF.

This chain connects TRBV15 to TRBJ2-7, with D possibly matching TRBD1 (6 bases). There are 14 residues in the CDR3. The V end was cut by 1 base, the J end by 4 bases, with 11 bases between. CDR1 and CDR2 (germline): LNHNV, YYDKDF (reference sequence). The CDR3 sequence is CATSRAGRGYEQYF. The CDR3 DNA sequence: TGTGCCACCAGCAGAGCGGGCAGGGGTTACGAGCAGTACTTC.

The chain carries TRBV6-5 and TRBJ2-5, with 8 positions matching TRBD1. Germline V gives CDR1 MNHEY, CDR2 SVGAGI. The CDR3 has 15 amino acids. The ends lost 1 base at V and 5 bases at J; junction bases unmatched: 6. CDR3 DNA sequence: TGTGCCAGCAGTTACTTTTTGGACAGGGCGGAGACCCAGTACTTC. Encoded protein: CASSYFLDRAETQYF.

This clone was picked up a small number of times. The chain joins TRBV25-1 to TRBJ2-7; the match to TRBD2 covers 7 bases. The CDR3 loop spans 14 amino acids. Germline V CDR1 and CDR2: MGHDK, SYGVNS. V shed 6 bases and J 2 bases; nucleotides not matched to a gene: 7. CDR3 DNA: TGTGCCAGCAGCCCGGGGGGAGCCACCTACGAGCAGTACTTC. This translates into CASSPGGATYEQYF.

The chain links TRBV2 to TRBJ1-4; possibly TRBD1 for D (6 bases). The CDR3 is 15 residues long. Germline V gives CDR1 SNHLY, CDR2 FYNNEI. V lost 5 bases to trimming and J lost 8 bases, with 18 bases between them. This CDR3 is CASSTRQAPSEKLFF. The CDR3 DNA follows: TGTGCCAGCAGTACGAGACAGGCCCCTAGCGAAAAACTGTTTTTT.

The rearrangement links TRBV19 to TRBJ1-3; D unclear. V dropped 5 bases and J dropped 0 bases, with 11 bases sitting between them. Germline V CDR1 and CDR2: LNHDA, SQIVND (reference sequence). The CDR3 has 15 amino acids. In DNA form, the CDR3 reads TGTGCCAGTAGTTCCCATATCAGCTCTGGAAACACCATATATTTT. Protein product: CASSSHISSGNTIYF.

The chain uses TRBV5-4 and TRBJ2-5; TRBD1 agrees at 9 bases. CDR1 SGHNT and CDR2 YYREEE come from the germline V gene (reference sequence). The CDR3 is made up of 14 amino acids. The V gene end was trimmed by 0 bases and the J gene end by 5 bases; junction bases not matched to a gene: 2. DNA of the CDR3: TGTGCCAGCAGCTTGGGGGACAGGGAGGAGACCCAGTACTTC. The encoded protein is CASSLGDREETQYF.